A selection of T cell receptor beta chains follows, all from one sample in a study of blood T cell repertoires in COVID-19. Clones were read by immunoSEQ multiplex PCR, and TCRdb kept only the in-frame ones, dropping some. The data contain 110,000 or so clones, about nine tenths of them singletons. Input material: peripheral blood. These receptors came from a human donor in a cohort sampled during active COVID-19. Each CDR3 is given with its conserved first and last residue. A D gene is named only where the DNA matches it firmly. Size values are once, few and many counts, or a class for expanded clones, and some rows have none.

>TRBD2|-|TRBJ2-5|19|TRBV6-4
TGTGCCAGCAGTCCCAAGGCCCTGACTAGCGGGGGGACGCAAGAGACCCAGTACTTC
CASSPKALTSGGTQETQYF
>TRBD1|-|TRBJ1-2|16|TRBV6-4
TGTGCCAGCAGTCCCACTAATAACAGGGGAAACTATGGCTACACCTTC
CASSPTNNRGNYGYTF
>-|once|TRBJ2-7|14|TRBV11-3
TGTGCCAGCAGCTTAGCGGTGAGCTCCTACGAGCAGTACTTC
CASSLAVSSYEQYF
>-|-|TRBJ2-2|11|TRBV29-1
TGCAGCGCCCGAGGGAACGGGGAGCTGTTTTTT
CSARGNGELFF
>-|-|TRBJ1-4|15|TRBV10-2
TGCGCCAGCAGTGGAGGTCGAGCAGAATCCGAAAAACTGTTTTTT
CASSGGRAESEKLFF
>-|few|TRBJ2-2|15|TRBV19
TGTGCCAGTAGTACCCAGCAGGTCAACACCGGGGAGCTGTTTTTT
CASSTQQVNTGELFF
>-|-|TRBJ2-3|11|TRBV20-1
TGCAGTGCCGCGGTGGTGGATACGCAGTATTTT
CSAAVVDTQYF
>TRBD2|once|TRBJ2-1|18|TRBV14
TGTGCCAGCAGCCACCATGAAAGACTAGCGGGGGTTGGGAATGAGCAGTTCTTC
CASSHHERLAGVGNEQFF
>TRBD1|-|TRBJ2-1|16|TRBV5-1
TGCGCCAGCTCTTCCTCGAGGGGGACAGGGGGCGTCGAGCAGTTCTTC
CASSSSRGTGGVEQFF
>TRBD2|few|TRBJ2-5|17|TRBV6-6
TGTGCCAGCAGTCTCACTAGCGGGGGGGCCTACCAAGAGACCCAGTACTTC
CASSLTSGGAYQETQYF
>-|-|TRBJ1-5|14|TRBV6-5
TGTGCCAGCAGGGCCGGGACAAGCAATCAGCCCCAGCATTTT
CASRAGTSNQPQHF
>TRBD2|-|TRBJ2-2|16|TRBV29-1
TGCAGCGTTTACTCGCGGGAGATGGTAGGGACCGGGGAGCTGTTTTTT
CSVYSREMVGTGELFF
>-|-|TRBJ2-5|15|TRBV2
TGTGCCAGCGAGAGGGGGGGCCCCCGCGGGGAGACCCAGTACTTC
CASERGGPRGETQYF
>TRBD1|-|TRBJ1-1|13|TRBV6-5
TGTGCCAGCAGTACAGACAGGGCCACTGAAGCTTTCTTT
CASSTDRATEAFF
>-|-|TRBJ2-7|15|TRBV28
TGTGCCAGCACTCCCAATCGCGGCCTCTCCTACGAGCAGTACTTC
CASTPNRGLSYEQYF
>-|-|TRBJ2-7|14|TRBV5-4
TGTGCCAGCAGCTTGGAGGCTAGCGCCTACGAGCAGTACTTC
CASSLEASAYEQYF
>TRBD2|-|TRBJ2-1|15|TRBV10-3
TGTGCCATCAGTACCCGGGGGGGTGAGGGAGATGAGCAGTTCTTC
CAISTRGGEGDEQFF
>TRBD2|once|TRBJ2-1|19|TRBV10-2
TGCGCCAGCAGGGGAGAGGCGCTAGCGGGGTCAAGCTCCTACAATGAGCAGTTCTTC
CASRGEALAGSSSYNEQFF
>-|-|TRBJ1-5|15|TRBV30
TGTGCCTGGAGTTACAGGGTAACGAGCAATCAGCCCCAGCATTTT
CAWSYRVTSNQPQHF
>-|-|TRBJ2-1|17|TRBV3-1/TRBV3-2
TGTGCCAGCAGCCAAGGGACACACCGGAGCTCCTACAATGAGCAGTTCTTC
CASSQGTHRSSYNEQFF
>-|-|TRBJ1-5|15|TRBV11-2
TGTGCCAGCACCCTATGGGGGGATAGCAATCAGCCCCAGCATTTT
CASTLWGDSNQPQHF
>-|-|TRBJ2-3|15|TRBV2
TGTGCCAGCAGTGAAATTGGCGGGAGCACAGATACGCAGTATTTT
CASSEIGGSTDTQYF
>TRBD1|few|TRBJ2-2|17|TRBV5-1
TGCGCCAGCAGCTTCCGGGACAGATTGACTTTTACCGGGGAGCTGTTTTTT
CASSFRDRLTFTGELFF